The 23 T cell receptor beta chains presented below share a single source sample, sequenced in a study of blood T cell repertoires in COVID-19. The assay was immunoSEQ multiplex PCR, and TCRdb's table has in-frame clones only and misses some. The sample has under 200,000 clones, approximately 80% seen once. The sample was peripheral blood. These receptors were taken from a human donor in a cohort sampled during active COVID-19.

This clone turned up a few times. This chain uses TRBV27 with TRBJ2-3; 7 positions agree with TRBD2. This CDR3 is 16 amino acids long. Germline V gene data show CDR1 as MNHEY and CDR2 as SMNVEV (reference sequence). Trimming cost V 1 base and J 2 bases; bases outside gene matches: 6. The CDR3 DNA reads as TGTGCCAGCAGTTTATTAGGAGCGGGGCCCACAGATACGCAGTATTTT. It yields the protein CASSLLGAGPTDTQYF.

The genes are TRBV5-6 and TRBJ1-2; D remains ambiguous. The ends were cut back, 0 bases at V and 2 bases at J, with 8 bases in the middle. The CDR3 runs to 14 residues. CDR1 is SGHDT and CDR2 is YYEEEE in the germline V gene. CDR3 protein: CASSLAGHNYGYTF. CDR3 DNA: TGTGCCAGCAGCTTGGCCGGTCACAACTATGGCTACACCTTC. The full variable domain, rest sourced from reference TRBV5-6 and TRBJ1-2, is DAGVTQSPTHLIKTRGQQVTLRCSPKSGHDTVSWYQQALGQGPQFIFQYYEEEERQRGNFPDRFSGHQFPNYSSELNVNALLLGDSALYLCASSLAGHNYGYTFGSGTRLTVV.

The chain joins TRBV10-3 to TRBJ2-2, with TRBD1 identical over 7 bases. After removal of 6 bases from V and 8 bases from J, the junction contained 6 bases not matched to a gene. Germline loops: CDR1 ENHRY, CDR2 SYGVKD. This CDR3 spans 13 amino acids. The CDR3 DNA is TGTGCCATCAGCGTCGACAGGGTGGGGGAGCTGTTTTTT. Protein sequence: CAISVDRVGELFF.

The chain joins TRBV19 to TRBJ1-6; 7 nucleotides line up with TRBD1. The CDR3 is 14 amino acids. V trimming: 5 bases; J trimming: 8 bases; junction bases outside the gene matches: 6. Germline CDR1 LNHDA, CDR2 SQIVND (reference sequence). CDR3 loop: CASSVNRGDSPLHF. As DNA, the CDR3 is TGTGCCAGTAGTGTAAACAGGGGCGATTCACCCCTCCACTTT.

A remark on this clone: The same CDR3 is also encoded by other DNA sequences in this sample. This chain links TRBV4-3 with TRBJ2-7; 10 nucleotides match TRBD2. The trim removed 1 base at V and 4 bases at J, leaving 4 bases unmatched. The CDR3 is made up of 15 amino acids. In germline, CDR1 is LGHNA, CDR2 YSLEER. This CDR3 reads CASSQGASGSYEQYF. The CDR3 DNA follows: TGCGCCAGCAGCCAAGGTGCTAGCGGGAGTTACGAGCAGTACTTC.

The chain employs TRBV5-1 and TRBJ2-6, with D possibly being TRBD2 (5 bases). The CDR3 has 14 residues. Trimming pared 3 bases from V and 4 bases from J, leaving 8 bases between. CDR1 SGHRS and CDR2 YFSETQ come from the germline V gene. Here the CDR3 reads CASSSGGGANVLTF. The CDR3 DNA reads as TGCGCCAGCAGCTCCGGCGGGGGGGCCAACGTCCTGACTTTC. Looking up the rest from reference TRBV5-1 and TRBJ2-6 gives the full variable domain: KAGVTQTPRYLIKTRGQQVTLSCSPISGHRSVSWYQQTPGQGLQFLFEYFSETQRNKGNFPGRFSGRQFSNSRSEMNVSTLELGDSALYLCASSSGGGANVLTFGAGSRLTVL.

V is TRBV5-1 and J is TRBJ2-3; perhaps TRBD1 as D (7 bases). The CDR3 spans 17 residues. The V and J ends lost 4 bases and 2 bases respectively, with 20 bases between them. CDR1 and CDR2 from the germline V gene are SGHRS and YFSETQ. CDR3 sequence: CASSPTSRGAVTDTQYF. Written as DNA, the CDR3 is TGCGCCAGCAGCCCTACTAGCAGGGGGGCGGTCACAGATACGCAGTATTTT.

The chain joins TRBV9 to TRBJ1-3; no clear D. The V gene lost 2 bases and the J gene lost 2 bases, with 5 bases spanning the gap. CDR1 and CDR2 from the germline V gene are SGDLS and YYNGEE. This CDR3 region has 13 residues. CDR3 amino acids: CASSVNTGNTIYF. CDR3 nucleotide sequence: TGTGCCAGCAGCGTGAACACTGGAAACACCATATATTTT.

The chain has TRBV4-2 and TRBJ2-3; D perhaps matches TRBD1 (7 bases). Germline CDR1 and CDR2: LGHNA and YNFKEQ. The CDR3 is made up of 19 amino acids. V was clipped by 0 bases and J by 0 bases, with 19 bases between them. The DNA for the CDR3 is TGTGCCAGCAGCCAAGATCCCCAGCAGGGGGGTCGGAGCACAGATACGCAGTATTTT. Protein sequence: CASSQDPQQGGRSTDTQYF.

Details on this clone: The identical CDR3 is also encoded by other nucleotide sequences in the sample. V and J are TRBV12-3 or TRBV12-4 and TRBJ2-7; maybe TRBD2 (7 bases). Trimming removed 1 base at V and 10 bases at J, with 11 bases between. The CDR3 runs 12 residues. This CDR3 is CASSLEGGEQYF. CDR3 bases: TGTGCCAGCAGTTTAGAGGGGGGGGAACAGTACTTC.

This chain uses TRBV25-1 with TRBJ2-7; D might be TRBD1 (5 bases). CDR3 length: 17 residues. Germline V gene lookup returns CDR1 MGHDK and CDR2 SYGVNS. V shed 3 bases and J shed 0 bases, with 18 bases lying between them. The CDR3 sequence: CASSEPLQVWVSYEQYF. CDR3 sequence (DNA): TGTGCCAGCAGTGAGCCCCTACAGGTATGGGTCTCCTACGAGCAGTACTTC.

V usage is TRBV15 and J usage is TRBJ1-2, with a possible D match to TRBD1 (6 bases). There are 14 residues in the CDR3. V shed 1 base and J shed 8 bases, with 14 bases lying between them. CDR1 is LNHNV, CDR2 YYDKDF, per germline (reference sequence). The CDR3 nucleotides are TGTGCCACCAGCAGAGGCACAGGGAGGGAAGGCTACACCTTC. Encoded protein: CATSRGTGREGYTF.

The V gene is TRBV28, the J gene TRBJ2-6; D remains unclear. Per the germline V gene, CDR1 is MDHEN and CDR2 is SYDVKM. V dropped 6 bases and J dropped 0 bases, with 9 bases sitting between them. The CDR3 is 15 residues long. The CDR3 DNA sequence: TGTGCCAGCAGGTCAGGTAGCTCTGGGGCCAACGTCCTGACTTTC. Its translation is CASRSGSSGANVLTF.

The chain recombines TRBV7-8 with TRBJ1-1; D gene uncertain. V lost 0 bases, J lost 7 bases, and 3 bases lay in between. The CDR3 extends over 11 amino acids. Germline V gene lookup returns CDR1 SGHVS and CDR2 FQNEAQ. The CDR3 here is CASSLAVEAFF. As DNA, the CDR3 is TGTGCCAGCAGCTTAGCCGTTGAAGCTTTCTTT.

The V and J genes are TRBV11-1 and TRBJ2-7, with 7 bases identical to TRBD2. V lost 4 bases and J lost 5; bases outside the gene matches: 8. Looked up from germline, CDR1 is SGHAT and CDR2 is FQDESV (reference sequence). The CDR3 sequence is 14 residues long. DNA of the CDR3: TGTGCCAGCAGCTCCCCCACCCGGGGGGACGAGCAGTACTTC. Translation: CASSSPTRGDEQYF.

This clone was detected only a few times. The chain is built from TRBV6-1 and TRBJ2-7, with 13 bases that match TRBD2. CDR1 MNHNS and CDR2 SASEGT come from the germline V gene. V lost 4 bases and J lost 0; bases outside the gene matches: 6. CDR3 length equals 17 residues. As DNA, the CDR3 is TGTGCCAGCAGTGGACTAGCGGGAGGAGGGAGCTCCTACGAGCAGTACTTC. It is translated as CASSGLAGGGSSYEQYF.

The chain joins TRBV18 to TRBJ2-1, with D uncertain. Trimming removed 0 bases at V and 1 base at J, with 10 bases between. Germline V gene data show CDR1 as KGHSH and CDR2 as LQKENI. This CDR3 is 16 amino acids long. The CDR3 spells CASSPPQAGSYNEQFF. CDR3 nucleotides: TGTGCCAGCTCACCACCCCAGGCCGGATCCTACAATGAGCAGTTCTTC.

The chain is built from TRBV7-3 and TRBJ1-6; D is uncertain. The CDR3 runs to 15 residues. V dropped 2 bases and J dropped 5 bases, with 10 bases sitting between them. Germline assignment: CDR1 SGHTA and CDR2 FQGTGA. CDR3 DNA sequence: TGTGCCAGCAGCTTAGCCGGAGGGAATAATTCACCCCTCCACTTT. Its protein product is CASSLAGGNNSPLHF.

The V gene is TRBV11-2, the J gene TRBJ2-7; TRBD1 is a possible D gene (5 bases). Germline V gene data show CDR1 as SGHAT and CDR2 as FQNNGV. Trimming shortened V by 2 bases and J by 5 bases, and 19 bases separated the two germline ends. This CDR3 is 16 amino acids long. The CDR3 spells CASSLQGSGMFDEQYF. The CDR3 nucleotides read TGTGCCAGCAGCTTACAAGGGTCAGGGATGTTCGACGAGCAGTACTTC.

The rearrangement uses TRBV7-9 and TRBJ2-2; 10 bases line up with TRBD1. CDR1 and CDR2 (germline): SEHNR, FQNEAQ (reference sequence). V gave up 5 bases and J gave up 3 bases; unmatched junction bases: 12. The CDR3 length is 18 residues. The CDR3 region is CASSPTGGAVGYTGELFF. CDR3 DNA sequence: TGTGCCAGCAGCCCGACAGGGGGCGCGGTGGGATACACCGGGGAGCTGTTTTTT.

The chain joins TRBV4-2 to TRBJ2-7, with TRBD2 matching 7 bases. The CDR3 length is 16 residues. Per germline, CDR1 LGHNA and CDR2 YNFKEQ. The J segment lost 0 bases and the V segment lost 2 bases, leaving 7 bases of the junction unmatched. Here the CDR3 DNA reads TGTGCCAGCAGCCAATCTAGCGGTGACAGCTCCTACGAGCAGTACTTC. Translating gives CASSQSSGDSSYEQYF.

This sequence joins TRBV19 and TRBJ1-2; 7 bases fit TRBD1. The CDR3 runs to 13 residues. The germline CDR1 and CDR2 sequences are LNHDA and SQIVND (reference sequence). The V gene end was trimmed by 3 bases and the J gene end by 3 bases; junction bases not matched to a gene: 1. The DNA of the CDR3 is TGTGCCAGTAGTATGGACAGGTACTATGGCTACACCTTC. Protein sequence: CASSMDRYYGYTF.

The V call is TRBV10-2, the J call TRBJ1-1, with D perhaps matching TRBD1 (5 bases). Trimming removed 6 bases from V and 4 bases from J, with 9 bases in between. Germline CDR1 reads WSHSY; CDR2 reads SAAADI. This CDR3 contains 12 residues. The CDR3 region is CASRRQSTEAFF. Here the CDR3 DNA reads TGCGCCAGCAGAAGACAGTCCACTGAAGCTTTCTTT.